This T cell receptor beta chain was profiled in a study of cytomegalovirus exposure and HLA in healthy donors. Sequencing was performed with immunoSEQ multiplex PCR; in TCRdb, only in-frame clones are kept and a portion is missing. Here the sample spans fewer than 200,000 clones, roughly 86% being singletons. This clone was counted once. The antigen is unknown. Study conclusions and caveats: The listing of 150 to 200 TCR beta chains classed them as cytomegalovirus-associated.

CDR1 is SGHRS, CDR2 YFSETQ, per germline. Trimming took 4 bases from V and 5 from J; bases not matched to a gene: 8. CDR3 length equals 15 residues. Sequencing was carried out using PBMCs. The chain is built from TRBV5-1 and TRBJ2-7; 11 nucleotides align to TRBD1. This receptor was taken from a young man in good health and CMV-seropositive. The CDR3 DNA follows: TGCGCCAGCAGCGTAGGGACAGGGGGTTCCCACGAGCAGTACTTC. Its protein is CASSVGTGGSHEQYF.